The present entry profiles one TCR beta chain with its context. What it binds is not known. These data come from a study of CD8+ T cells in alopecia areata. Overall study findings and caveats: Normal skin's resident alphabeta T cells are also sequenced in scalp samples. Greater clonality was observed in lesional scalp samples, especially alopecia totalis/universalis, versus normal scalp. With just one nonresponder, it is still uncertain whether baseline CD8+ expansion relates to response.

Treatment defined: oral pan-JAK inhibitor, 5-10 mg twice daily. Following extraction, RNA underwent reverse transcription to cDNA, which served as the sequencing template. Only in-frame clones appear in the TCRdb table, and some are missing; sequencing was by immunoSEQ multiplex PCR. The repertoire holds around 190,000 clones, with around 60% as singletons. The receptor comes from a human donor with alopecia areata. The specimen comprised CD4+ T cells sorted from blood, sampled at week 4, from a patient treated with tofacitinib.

This CDR3 reads CSVLEGLNTEAFF. CDR3 nucleotide sequence: TGCAGCGTTCTCGAGGGGTTGAACACTGAAGCTTTCTTT. This rearrangement joins TRBV29-1 to TRBJ1-1; possibly TRBD1 for D (5 bases). CDR1 and CDR2 (germline): SQVTM, ANQGSEA. The V gene lost 5 bases and the J gene lost 0 bases, with 10 bases spanning the gap. The CDR3 length is 13 residues.